The 19 T cell receptor beta chains below all came from one sample that was sequenced in a study of metastatic and nonmetastatic thyroid tumors. Thyroid surgery had not been preceded by any treatment in any patient. MiXCR was used by TCRdb to re-call the PCR reads. The sample lists roughly 9,900 clones, roughly 28% occurring once. Material: tumor tissue. Receptor source: a male donor with papillary thyroid cancer or a benign thyroid nodule (not recorded which). Some clones in this sample may be carry-over from other donors' samples.

This clone is medium-sized by share. The chain couples TRBV20-1 to TRBJ1-2, with D perhaps TRBD1 (6 bases). V was clipped by 6 bases and J by 8 bases, with 22 bases between them. The CDR3 has 14 amino acids. Germline V gene sequence: CDR1 DFQATT, CDR2 SNEGSKA (reference sequence). The CDR3 DNA sequence: TGCAGTGCAAAGTTGGGGGGGCCCTACCGGGGCTACACCTTC. Translating gives CSAKLGGPYRGYTF.

By its share, this clone is medium-sized. The V gene is TRBV6-2 or TRBV6-3, the J gene TRBJ2-7, with D perhaps matching TRBD1 (5 bases). The CDR3 has 14 amino acids. V was clipped by 6 bases and J by 2 bases, with 14 bases between them. Germline CDR1 MNHEY, CDR2 SVGEGT. CDR3 coding DNA: TGTGCCAGCAGGCCCCCAGGGAACCCCTACGAGCAGTACTTC. As protein: CASRPPGNPYEQYF.

Ten or more counts support this clone. This chain links TRBV5-5 with TRBJ2-1; TRBD2 agrees at 9 bases. The CDR3 has 15 amino acids. CDR1 is SGHKS, CDR2 YYEKEE, per germline (reference sequence). With 0 bases clipped from V and 4 bases from J, the junction kept 2 bases outside the gene matches. CDR3 amino acids: CASSLEREVYNEQFF. In nucleotides, the CDR3 is TGTGCCAGCAGCTTGGAGCGGGAGGTATACAATGAGCAGTTCTTC.

The V call is TRBV18, the J call TRBJ2-5; 10 positions match TRBD1. The CDR3 has 15 residues. CDR1 and CDR2 from the germline V gene are KGHSH and LQKENI. V trimming: 2 bases; J trimming: 5 bases; junction bases outside the gene matches: 5. CDR3 bases: TGTGCCAGCTCACCATTGACAGGGGGCCGGGAGACCCAGTACTTC. Amino acids: CASSPLTGGRETQYF.

In the case of this clone: One junction end disagrees with the germline gene, perhaps due to a read error. This chain uses TRBV27 with TRBJ2-3; no clear D. From germline, CDR1 is MNHEY and CDR2 SMNVEV (reference sequence). CDR3 length: 12 amino acids. The CDR3 sequence: CASRRQSDTQYF. In DNA, the CDR3 is TGCGCCAGCAGACGCCAGTCAGATACGCAGTATTTT.

The chain has TRBV4-2 and TRBJ2-6; weak D call: TRBD1 (6 bases). Germline V gene lookup returns CDR1 LGHNA and CDR2 YNFKEQ. V was trimmed by 1 base and J by 2 bases, leaving 9 bases between them. CDR3 length equals 16 residues. The CDR3 DNA reads as TGTGCCAGCAGCCAAGTACAGGGAACTGGGGCCAACGTCCTGACTTTC. This sequence encodes CASSQVQGTGANVLTF.

In its sample, this clone is medium-sized. The V gene is TRBV7-3, the J gene TRBJ2-2; D remains unclear. This CDR3 is built from 12 residues. V gave up 4 bases and J gave up 8 bases, with 8 bases separating them. Germline V CDR1 and CDR2: SGHTA, FQGTGA. CDR3 nucleotide sequence: TGTGCCAGCAGCTCGAAGTTGGGGGAGCTGTTTTTT. It codes for CASSSKLGELFF.

The chain carries TRBV3-1 and TRBJ1-3; D is uncertain. Germline-derived CDR1 and CDR2 are LGHDT and YNNKEL (reference sequence). V was trimmed by 0 bases and J by 1 base, leaving 7 bases between them. The CDR3 sequence is 15 residues long. In DNA form, the CDR3 reads TGTGCCAGCAGCCAAGATAGGGCATCTGGAAACACCATATATTTT. It encodes CASSQDRASGNTIYF.

This clone was seen ten or more times. V is TRBV7-2 and J is TRBJ2-5; 8 positions match TRBD1. CDR3 length equals 14 residues. The V and J ends lost 4 bases and 3 bases, in that order; junction bases with no gene match: 4. Germline V lookup: CDR1 SGHTA, CDR2 FQGNSA. The CDR3 bases are TGTGCCAGCAGCTCCTACAGGGGGAAAGAGACCCAGTACTTC. Protein: CASSSYRGKETQYF.

V gene TRBV5-1 combines with J gene TRBJ2-7, with TRBD1 matching 12 bases. The CDR3 has 14 residues. Looked up from germline, CDR1 is SGHRS and CDR2 is YFSETQ. With 4 bases clipped from V and 7 bases from J, the junction kept 6 bases outside the gene matches. This chain's CDR3 is CASSQGTGGLEQYF. CDR3 in DNA: TGCGCCAGCAGCCAAGGGACAGGGGGCTTAGAGCAGTACTTC.

The genes are TRBV11-2 and TRBJ2-1; 7 positions agree with TRBD2. The V gene end was trimmed by 4 bases and the J gene end by 1 base; junction bases not matched to a gene: 7. Germline V gene data show CDR1 as SGHAT and CDR2 as FQNNGV. The CDR3 spans 16 residues. The CDR3 reads CASSSTSLRSYNEQFF. CDR3 DNA: TGTGCCAGCAGCTCGACTAGCCTTAGATCCTACAATGAGCAGTTCTTC.

In the case of this clone: The junction departs from the called germline gene at one end, perhaps through a read error. The same CDR3 can be traced to other DNA sequences in this sample. V gene TRBV6-1 combines with J gene TRBJ1-4; possibly TRBD1 for D (6 bases). CDR1 and CDR2 (germline): MNHNS, SASEGT. The CDR3 has 16 amino acids. The CDR3 sequence is CASSDLTGQGNEKLFF. CDR3 in DNA: TGTGCCAGCAGTGATCTCACAGGGCAGGGGAATGAAAAACTGTTCTTT.

Many counts were recorded for this clone. The same CDR3 can be traced to other DNA sequences in this sample. The chain is built from TRBV5-6 and TRBJ2-3; D possibly corresponds to TRBD2 (5 bases). The germline gives CDR1 SGHDT, CDR2 YYEEEE. This CDR3 has 16 residues. V lost 6 bases and J lost 0, with 17 bases in between. CDR3 sequence: CASTTLWETSTDTQYF. The CDR3 DNA follows: TGTGCCAGCACTACGCTTTGGGAGACTAGCACAGATACGCAGTATTTT.

This clone is labeled as medium-sized (0.01 to 0.1%). CDR3 in amino acids: CSARDPTGLTGYTF. The CDR3 DNA sequence: TGCAGTGCTAGAGACCCCACAGGTCTTACGGGCTACACCTTC. The chain is built from TRBV20-1 and TRBJ1-2; tentatively, D is TRBD1 (5 bases). Deletions cut 0 bases from V and 8 bases from J, with 16 bases between. CDR1 and CDR2 (germline): DFQATT, SNEGSKA (reference sequence). The CDR3 contains 14 residues.

The chain joins TRBV7-2 to TRBJ1-6, with D perhaps TRBD1 (6 bases). The CDR3 length is 15 residues. In germline, CDR1 is SGHTA, CDR2 FQGNSA. Trimming pared 2 bases from V and 8 bases from J, leaving 13 bases between. The CDR3 sequence is CASSLILQGYSPLHF. The CDR3, as DNA: TGTGCCAGCAGCTTAATCCTACAGGGTTATTCACCCCTCCACTTT.

The chain employs TRBV10-1 and TRBJ2-5, with 10 bases that match TRBD2. There are 15 residues in the CDR3. Germline assignment: CDR1 WNHNN and CDR2 SYGVQD (reference sequence). V gave up 1 base and J gave up 6 bases; unmatched junction bases: 5. CDR3 in amino acids: CASSELSGRGQTQYF. The CDR3 DNA reads TGCGCCAGCAGTGAGTTGAGCGGGAGGGGCCAGACCCAGTACTTC.

Only a few counts were recorded for this clone. The gene calls are TRBV6-1 and TRBJ1-6; D not certain. This CDR3 is built from 15 residues. V was cut by 7 bases and J by 7 bases, with 17 bases left in between. Germline V lookup: CDR1 MNHNS, CDR2 SASEGT. The CDR3 coding sequence is TGTGCCAGCACCCTAGGTGGGCAGAGGAATTCACCCCTCCACTTT. This codes for CASTLGGQRNSPLHF.

The chain recombines TRBV6-2 or TRBV6-3 with TRBJ2-7, with 8 bases lining up with TRBD1. Per the germline V gene, CDR1 is MNHEY and CDR2 is SVGEGT. The CDR3 has 17 residues. V lost 6 bases, J lost 0 bases, and 13 bases stayed unmatched. CDR3 in amino acids: CASSKFLPGQDSYEQYF. CDR3 DNA: TGTGCCAGCAGCAAATTCCTTCCGGGACAGGACTCCTACGAGCAGTACTTC.

This clone was seen a handful of times. The chain links TRBV6-1 to TRBJ2-7; 12 bases align to TRBD1. Germline CDR1 MNHNS, CDR2 SASEGT. V gave up 5 bases and J gave up 7 bases; unmatched junction bases: 6. There are 14 residues in the CDR3. The CDR3 reads CASSSGTGGEEQYF. CDR3 DNA sequence: TGTGCCAGCAGTTCCGGGACAGGGGGCGAGGAGCAGTACTTC.